A single sample gave rise to the 7 T cell receptor beta chains below, sequenced in a study of CD8 T cells in Susac syndrome. Reverse transcription of roughly 0.5 to 1 ug RNA was carried out with random hexamers. TCRdb re-analysed the immunoSEQ multiplex PCR reads in MiXCR, keeping a single row per CDR3 protein. Here the sample spans approximately 25,000 distinct CDR3 sequences, about 94% being singletons. The specimen was CD8+ T cells from PBMCs. These receptors all stem from a human donor with Susac syndrome.

About this clonotype itself: One end of the junction fails to match germline, which may point to a read error. The CDR3 nucleotides are TGTGCCAGTAGTGGACTGAGCTCCTACGAGCAGTATTTC. Translation: CASSGLSSYEQYF. The genes are TRBV19 and TRBJ2-7; D may be TRBD2 (5 bases). Germline V gives CDR1 LNHDA, CDR2 SQIVND (reference sequence). The CDR3 is 13 residues long.

This sequence joins TRBV4-3 and TRBJ2-2, with TRBD2 as a possible D gene (7 bases). V dropped 1 base and J dropped 10 bases, with 19 bases sitting between them. This CDR3 spans 16 amino acids. Looked up from germline, CDR1 is LGHNA and CDR2 is YSLEER. The CDR3 spells CASSQGGGQSPEELFF. CDR3 DNA sequence: TGCGCCAGCAGCCAAGGGGGGGGCCAGTCCCCGGAGGAGCTGTTTTTT.

The chain recombines TRBV12-3 or TRBV12-4 with TRBJ2-5, with 7 positions matching TRBD1. V dropped 5 bases and J dropped 0; count of bases not matched to a gene: 6. The CDR3 consists of 15 residues. The DNA for the CDR3 is TGTGCCAGCAGTCCGGGACAGCCGTACCAAGAGACCCAGTACTTC. Protein sequence: CASSPGQPYQETQYF.

This sequence joins TRBV28 and TRBJ2-1, with unresolved D. V lost 4 bases, J lost 6 bases, and 10 bases lay in between. Germline V gene data show CDR1 as MDHEN and CDR2 as SYDVKM. This CDR3 has 13 residues. The CDR3 DNA reads TGTGCCAGCAGTTCATCCCTGACCAATGAGCAGTTCTTC. This translates into CASSSSLTNEQFF. The full variable domain, rest sourced from reference TRBV28 and TRBJ2-1, is DVKVTQSSRYLVKRTGEKVFLECVQDMDHENMFWYRQDPGLGLRLIYFSYDVKMKEKGDIPEGYSVSREKKERFSLILESASTNQTSMYLCASSSSLTNEQFFGPGTRLTVL.

The chain joins TRBV6-4 to TRBJ2-3; a possible D gene is TRBD1 (6 bases). CDR1 MRHNA and CDR2 SNTAGT come from the germline V gene. The V gene lost 5 bases and the J gene lost 0 bases, with 9 bases spanning the gap. The CDR3 spans 14 residues. CDR3 bases: TGTGCCAGCAGTCCCCAGGGGAGCACAGATACGCAGTATTTT. Translating gives CASSPQGSTDTQYF.

The V gene is TRBV25-1, the J gene TRBJ1-2; TRBD1 agrees at 9 bases. This CDR3 contains 13 residues. With 10 bases clipped from V and 2 bases from J, the junction kept 5 bases outside the gene matches. Germline assignment: CDR1 MGHDK and CDR2 SYGVNS. CDR3 sequence reads: CANRDRGNYGYTF. The CDR3 nucleotides are TGTGCCAACAGAGACAGGGGGAACTATGGCTACACCTTC.

The chain joins TRBV19 to TRBJ1-1; 7 bases fit TRBD1. Germline values: CDR1 LNHDA, CDR2 SQIVND (reference sequence). Unmatched junction bases numbered 4, after V lost 6 bases and J lost 3 bases. The CDR3 contains 13 residues. In DNA, the CDR3 is TGTGCCAGTAGCCCGACAGGGTACACTGAAGCTTTCTTT. Translating gives CASSPTGYTEAFF.